Following are 7 T cell receptor beta chains from one sample sequenced in a study of a mutant IDH1 vaccine in newly diagnosed glioma. Indicated time point: week 23, last vaccination. Vaccination used 300 ug of mutant IDH1 20-mer peptide per dose, with topical imiquimod. TCRdb keeps only in-frame clones here, not all; method: immunoSEQ multiplex PCR. This table has around 30,000 clones, 65% to 85% appearing once. These receptors have no identified antigens. Sequenced here: PBMCs, sampled from a glioma patient whose treatment included an IDH1 peptide vaccine. These receptors originate from a woman aged 18-30 years with glioma.

The V and J genes are TRBV5-8 and TRBJ1-6; 7 nucleotides match TRBD1. Germline V gene lookup returns CDR1 SGHTS and CDR2 YDEGEE. This CDR3 comprises 14 residues. Trimming cost V 4 bases and J 5 bases; bases outside gene matches: 3. The CDR3 DNA is TGTGCCAGCAGCACGACAGGGAATAATTCACCCCTCCACTTT. Translating it yields CASSTTGNNSPLHF. Looking up the rest from reference TRBV5-8 and TRBJ1-6 gives the full variable domain: EAGVTQSPTHLIKTRGQQATLRCSPISGHTSVYWYQQALGLGLQFLLWYDEGEERNRGNFPPRFSGRQFPNYSSELNVNALELEDSALYLCASSTTGNNSPLHFGNGTRLTVT.

This clone has a handful of counts. V usage is TRBV4-1 and J usage is TRBJ1-1; D not certain. Germline-derived CDR1 and CDR2 are MGHRA and YSYEKL. The CDR3 extends over 17 amino acids. Deletions cut 2 bases from V and 2 bases from J, with 18 bases between. The CDR3 here is CASSQRIRATFNTEAFF. The CDR3 DNA is TGCGCCAGCAGCCAAAGGATCCGGGCCACCTTTAACACTGAAGCTTTCTTT.

The chain recombines TRBV19 with TRBJ1-1, with a tentative D call TRBD1 (5 bases). Trimming removed 4 bases at V and 0 bases at J, with 18 bases between. The CDR3 loop spans 17 amino acids. Per germline, CDR1 LNHDA and CDR2 SQIVND (reference sequence). CDR3 region: CASSTRGVLLLNTEAFF. The CDR3 coding sequence is TGTGCCAGTAGTACCAGAGGGGTCCTACTCCTGAACACTGAAGCTTTCTTT.

This clone has a handful of counts. The gene calls are TRBV30 and TRBJ1-1, with no clear D. Trimming pared 0 bases from V and 2 bases from J, leaving 13 bases between. Germline lookup yields CDR1 GTSNPN and CDR2 SVGIG (reference sequence). This CDR3 is built from 15 residues. The CDR3 DNA reads TGTGCCTGGAGTGTACGTCCGAATTCTAACACTGAAGCTTTCTTT. Its translation is CAWSVRPNSNTEAFF.

The V and J genes are TRBV19 and TRBJ1-5; TRBD1 matches 9 bases. From germline, CDR1 is LNHDA and CDR2 SQIVND (reference sequence). The trim removed 8 bases at V and 3 bases at J, leaving 11 bases unmatched. This CDR3 contains 16 residues. The CDR3 loop reads CASAPLDRGDNQPQHF. The CDR3 region has the DNA TGTGCCAGTGCTCCCCTAGACAGGGGGGACAATCAGCCCCAGCATTTT.

This clone was recorded only once. J is TRBJ1-3 and V is TRBV5-5, with D unresolved. V gave up 2 bases and J gave up 0 bases, with 12 bases separating them. This CDR3 has 16 amino acids. CDR1 is SGHKS, CDR2 YYEKEE, per germline (reference sequence). Here the CDR3 DNA reads TGTGCCAGCAGCTTAAAAGCGGATTACTCTGGAAACACCATATATTTT. Amino acid sequence: CASSLKADYSGNTIYF.

There are a few counts of this clone. The J gene is TRBJ1-1, the V gene TRBV27; possibly TRBD1 for D (5 bases). V was trimmed by 3 bases and J by 7 bases, leaving 6 bases between them. This CDR3 has 11 residues. Germline V gene lookup returns CDR1 MNHEY and CDR2 SMNVEV (reference sequence). The CDR3 loop reads CASSFRDEAFF. The CDR3 DNA reads as TGTGCCAGCAGTTTCAGGGATGAAGCTTTCTTT.